These 25 T cell receptor beta chains were all obtained from the same sample, sequenced in a study of OX40 agonist ivuxolimab in advanced cancers. Generated by immunoSEQ multiplex PCR, the TCRdb table keeps only in-frame clones and is missing some. Among some 96,000 clones, about 80% were seen once, and the ten largest hold roughly 1.6%. This specimen was CD4+ or CD8+ T cells sorted from blood, taken in a trial of the OX40 agonist ivuxolimab. These TCRs come from an adult with an advanced solid tumor such as melanoma, head and neck, liver or kidney cancer.

This clone came up once. The V call is TRBV11-2, the J call TRBJ2-7; 13 bases fit TRBD2. V gave up 1 base and J gave up 7 bases; unmatched junction bases: 10. Germline lookup yields CDR1 SGHAT and CDR2 FQNNGV. The CDR3 runs to 17 residues. The CDR3 sequence is CASSLAGRLAGGGEQYF. CDR3 sequence (DNA): TGTGCCAGCAGCTTAGCCGGGAGACTAGCGGGAGGAGGAGAGCAGTACTTC.

There are a few counts of this clone. The chain joins TRBV14 to TRBJ1-3, with D possibly matching TRBD1 (5 bases). V gave up 0 bases and J gave up 0 bases, with 9 bases separating them. This CDR3 has 16 residues. Germline V gene lookup returns CDR1 SGHDN and CDR2 FVKESK. The CDR3 here is CASSQDWGSSGNTIYF. The CDR3 DNA follows: TGTGCCAGCAGCCAAGATTGGGGGTCCTCTGGAAACACCATATATTTT.

The rearrangement links TRBV19 to TRBJ1-5; D gene unclear. The CDR3 totals 15 residues. V was cut by 6 bases and J by 0 bases, with 12 bases left in between. CDR1 is LNHDA, CDR2 SQIVND, per germline (reference sequence). The CDR3 DNA follows: TGTGCCAGTAGAACTACGGAGTATAGCAATCAGCCCCAGCATTTT. Translated, it gives CASRTTEYSNQPQHF. Using reference TRBV19 and TRBJ1-5 for the parts outside the CDR3, the full variable domain is DGGITQSPKYLFRKEGQNVTLSCEQNLNHDAMYWYRQDPGQGLRLIYYSQIVNDFQKGDIAEGYSVSREKKESFPLTVTSAQKNPTAFYLCASRTTEYSNQPQHFGDGTRLSIL.

The chain employs TRBV18 and TRBJ2-5; 7 bases align to TRBD1. In germline, CDR1 is KGHSH, CDR2 LQKENI. This CDR3 is built from 16 residues. V lost 3 bases and J lost 5; bases outside the gene matches: 12. The CDR3 DNA follows: TGTGCCAGCTCACCCCGGCTGACAGGGATTCCGGAGACCCAGTACTTC. It encodes CASSPRLTGIPETQYF.

The chain employs TRBV7-3 and TRBJ2-3; 8 bases fit TRBD2. The CDR3 has 15 amino acids. The junction had 6 bases not matched to a gene; V was cut back by 5 bases and J by 2 bases. Germline V gives CDR1 SGHTA, CDR2 FQGTGA. The CDR3 DNA follows: TGTGCCAGCAGCACTCGGGGGGGCCTCACAGATACGCAGTATTTT. The encoded protein is CASSTRGGLTDTQYF.

The rearrangement uses TRBV19 and TRBJ1-4, with no clear D. The CDR3 length is 14 residues. Germline CDR1 reads LNHDA; CDR2 reads SQIVND (reference sequence). V lost 5 bases and J 10 bases, leaving 17 bases between the germline ends. The DNA of the CDR3 is TGTGCCAGTAGTGGAGAGACAAAAGTCGGAAAACTGTTTTTT. Translated: CASSGETKVGKLFF.

This chain links TRBV10-3 with TRBJ2-7; D gene ambiguous. The CDR3 has 14 amino acids. Trimming removed 2 bases from V and 0 bases from J, with 8 bases in between. Germline V gene lookup returns CDR1 ENHRY and CDR2 SYGVKD. The CDR3 nucleotides are TGTGCCATCAGTGAGCACGGCAACTCCTACGAGCAGTACTTC. Encoded protein: CAISEHGNSYEQYF.

This chain connects TRBV19 to TRBJ1-1; D is possibly TRBD1 (6 bases). Trimming took 5 bases from V and 0 from J, leaving 25 bases between them. The CDR3 totals 19 residues. The V gene's germline CDR1 is LNHDA and CDR2 SQIVND (reference sequence). The CDR3 sequence: CASSDGSGARALMNTEAFF. For the CDR3, the DNA is TGTGCCAGTAGTGATGGATCAGGGGCGAGGGCGTTAATGAACACTGAAGCTTTCTTT.

The CDR3 loop is CASSTTSGSTDTQYF. CDR3 coding DNA: TGTGCCAGCAGCACGACTAGCGGGAGCACAGATACGCAGTATTTT. The chain is built from TRBV7-3 and TRBJ2-3, with 10 bases matching TRBD2. Germline V gene data show CDR1 as SGHTA and CDR2 as FQGTGA. CDR3 length equals 15 residues. Trimming at V came to 5 bases and at J to 0 bases, leaving 2 bases not matched to a gene.

The chain is built from TRBV7-2 and TRBJ1-6, with 9 positions matching TRBD1. Losses at the gene ends were 3 bases for V and 7 bases for J; bases not matched to a gene: 4. The CDR3 sequence is 15 residues long. Germline V lookup: CDR1 SGHTA, CDR2 FQGNSA. The CDR3 sequence is CASSLDRGRNSPLHF. For the CDR3, the DNA is TGTGCCAGCAGCTTGGACAGGGGTAGGAATTCACCCCTCCACTTT.

A remark on this clone: Distinct nucleotide sequences in the sample also encode this CDR3. The chain is built from TRBV5-1 and TRBJ2-5; D gene unclear. The CDR3 consists of 12 residues. The V gene lost 0 bases and the J gene lost 4 bases, with 4 bases spanning the gap. Germline lookup yields CDR1 SGHRS and CDR2 YFSETQ. In nucleotides, the CDR3 is TGCGCCAGCAGCTTGGCCGGAGAGACCCAGTACTTC. The encoded protein is CASSLAGETQYF.

V and J are TRBV2 and TRBJ2-5; D remains unclear. In germline, CDR1 is SNHLY, CDR2 FYNNEI. The CDR3 length is 13 residues. V shed 2 bases and J shed 5 bases, with 9 bases lying between them. The CDR3 nucleotides read TGTGCCAGCAGTGAACCAGGACCCGAGACCCAGTACTTC. This gives the protein CASSEPGPETQYF.

This sequence joins TRBV28 and TRBJ2-7; 8 nucleotides align to TRBD2. From germline, CDR1 is MDHEN and CDR2 SYDVKM. After removal of 3 bases from V and 1 base from J, the junction contained 5 bases not matched to a gene. The CDR3 loop spans 15 amino acids. The CDR3, as DNA: TGTGCCAGCAGTTTTAGCGGGGCCCTATCCTACGAGCAGTACTTC. This sequence encodes CASSFSGALSYEQYF.

This chain links TRBV18 with TRBJ2-5; 10 bases fit TRBD2. Per germline, CDR1 KGHSH and CDR2 LQKENI. CDR3 length: 16 amino acids. J was trimmed by 4 bases and V by 1 base; bases with no gene match: 6. CDR3 sequence (DNA): TGTGCCAGCTCACCACGGAGCGGGAGGGCCGGAGAGACCCAGTACTTC. Its protein product is CASSPRSGRAGETQYF.

The chain links TRBV11-2 to TRBJ2-6; tentatively, D is TRBD2 (5 bases). V dropped 5 bases and J dropped 3 bases, with 11 bases sitting between them. The germline V gene has CDR1 SGHAT and CDR2 FQNNGV. The CDR3 length is 15 residues. CDR3 sequence: CASSQPGFGANVLTF. The CDR3 DNA sequence: TGTGCCAGCAGCCAACCGGGATTTGGGGCCAACGTCCTGACTTTC.

The gene calls are TRBV19 and TRBJ2-7; 7 bases map to TRBD2. This CDR3 contains 15 residues. In germline, CDR1 is LNHDA, CDR2 SQIVND (reference sequence). Trimming cost V 7 bases and J 5 bases; bases outside gene matches: 14. The CDR3 here is CASIPGGVPFHEQYF. The CDR3 nucleotides read TGTGCCAGTATCCCTGGGGGGGTCCCCTTCCACGAGCAGTACTTC.

The chain has TRBV7-2 and TRBJ2-3; D gene unclear. CDR3 size: 16 residues. Germline CDR1 reads SGHTA; CDR2 reads FQGNSA. V was trimmed by 1 base and J by 0 bases, leaving 11 bases between them. CDR3 sequence (DNA): TGTGCCAGCAGCTTAGTTGCTCTCGACAGCACAGATACGCAGTATTTT. Its protein is CASSLVALDSTDTQYF.

A single count supports this clone. V is TRBV4-1 and J is TRBJ2-5, with D possibly being TRBD1 or TRBD2 (5 bases each). V was clipped by 3 bases and J by 7 bases, with 18 bases between them. In germline, CDR1 is MGHRA, CDR2 YSYEKL. CDR3 length: 15 residues. DNA for the CDR3: TGCGCCAGCAGCCAGCCCGGGACGGGAAGTCGGACCCAGTACTTC. Protein: CASSQPGTGSRTQYF.

The chain employs TRBV28 and TRBJ2-1; D may be TRBD2 (5 bases). CDR3 size: 14 residues. The V end lost 1 base, the J end lost 7 bases, and 11 bases lay between the germline ends. CDR1 and CDR2 from the germline V gene are MDHEN and SYDVKM. This CDR3 is CASSLFAAVNEQFF. The DNA of the CDR3 is TGTGCCAGCAGTTTATTCGCAGCGGTGAATGAGCAGTTCTTC.

The chain links TRBV5-4 to TRBJ2-5, with 12 bases that match TRBD2. Per germline, CDR1 SGHNT and CDR2 YYREEE (reference sequence). V dropped 6 bases and J dropped 1; count of bases not matched to a gene: 4. This CDR3 has 15 amino acids. CDR3 sequence: CASTPLAGGQETQYF. The CDR3 coding sequence is TGTGCCAGCACCCCACTAGCGGGGGGCCAAGAGACCCAGTACTTC.

Comment on this clone: An end of the junction does not agree with germline; a read error may underlie this. The chain combines TRBV19 with TRBJ1-6; TRBD1 might be the D (6 bases). From germline, CDR1 is LNHDA and CDR2 SQIVND (reference sequence). This CDR3 has 15 amino acids. This CDR3 is CASSVDRLSNSPLHF. CDR3 bases: TGTGCCAGTAGTGTAGACAGGTTATCAAATTCACCCCTCCACTTT.

This clone showed up just once. The gene calls are TRBV2 and TRBJ2-5; TRBD2 might be the D (6 bases). Trimming pared 1 base from V and 5 bases from J, leaving 14 bases between. Germline-derived CDR1 and CDR2 are SNHLY and FYNNEI. The length of the CDR3 is 15 residues. CDR3 protein: CASSEGPPGGETQYF. CDR3 bases: TGTGCCAGCAGTGAAGGTCCGCCAGGAGGGGAGACCCAGTACTTC.

The CDR3 DNA reads as TGTGCCTGCTCCGACTCGGAATCTGGGGCCAACGTCCTGACTTTC. It is translated as CACSDSESGANVLTF. The V call is TRBV7-3, the J call TRBJ2-6; no firm D call. The length of the CDR3 is 15 residues. V was clipped by 11 bases and J by 1 base, with 15 bases between them. Germline loops: CDR1 SGHTA, CDR2 FQGTGA.

The V call is TRBV27, the J call TRBJ2-6; 12 bases align to TRBD1. The CDR3 consists of 17 residues. The V gene's germline CDR1 is MNHEY and CDR2 SMNVEV (reference sequence). J was trimmed by 4 bases and V by 5 bases; bases with no gene match: 6. The CDR3 DNA reads as TGTGCCAGCAGTCTGGGACAGGGGGCAGGAGGGGCCAACGTCCTGACTTTC. This encodes CASSLGQGAGGANVLTF. The whole variable domain, filled in from reference TRBV27 and TRBJ2-6, reads EAQVTQNPRYLITVTGKKLTVTCSQNMNHEYMSWYRQDPGLGLRQIYYSMNVEVTDKGDVPEGYKVSRKEKRNFPLILESPSPNQTSLYFCASSLGQGAGGANVLTFGAGSRLTVL.

The CDR3 loop is CASSGTRTVSSYNEQFF. The CDR3 DNA is TGTGCCAGCAGTGGAACCAGAACAGTGAGCTCCTACAATGAGCAGTTCTTC. This sequence joins TRBV27 and TRBJ2-1; no definite D call. The CDR3 loop spans 17 amino acids. Trimming stripped 5 bases from V and 0 bases from J, with 17 bases between. The germline V gene encodes CDR1 MNHEY and CDR2 SMNVEV (reference sequence).